This T cell receptor (beta chain) came from a study of control samples from healthy donors and cancer patients. Clones were sequenced by immunoSEQ multiplex PCR, and TCRdb holds only the in-frame ones, with some missing. The sample carries 130,000 or so clones, about 89% recorded once. V was trimmed by 0 bases and J by 2 bases, leaving 13 bases between them. The CDR3 is made up of 16 amino acids. Germline CDR1 MNHEY, CDR2 SMNVEV (reference sequence). Sequenced input: blood. The chain links TRBV27 to TRBJ1-1, with TRBD1 as a possible D gene (5 bases). This receptor was taken from a man between 60 and 75 years old in good health. The CDR3 nucleotides read TGTGCCAGCAGTTTATCAATCGCGACAGCTAACACTGAAGCTTTCTTT. Its protein product is CASSLSIATANTEAFF.